This TCR beta chain stems from a study of blood T cell repertoires in COVID-19. Participants came from fewer than 25 US areas, aged about 18 to 89 years. This CDR3 contains 15 residues. Trimming shortened V by 3 bases and J by 0 bases, and 8 bases separated the two germline ends. CDR1 SGHAT and CDR2 FQNNGV come from the germline V gene. Libraries were prepared by immunoSEQ multiplex PCR; TCRdb keeps only in-frame clonotypes and omits some of them. The table includes approximately 170,000 clones, 65% to 85% detected once. This chain connects TRBV11-2 to TRBJ2-2; D unclear. The source is a woman aged 50 to 65 in a cohort exposed to, infected with or recovered from COVID-19 (not recorded which). What was sequenced was PBMCs or T cells enriched from blood (not recorded which). The CDR3 region is CASSFSPTNTGELFF. CDR3 in DNA: TGTGCCAGCAGCTTCTCCCCTACGAACACCGGGGAGCTGTTTTTT.